The 6 T cell receptor beta chains presented below share a single source sample, sequenced in a study of blood T cell repertoires in COVID-19. Generated by immunoSEQ multiplex PCR, the TCRdb table keeps only in-frame clones and is missing some. There are approximately 280,000 clones in the sample; about four fifths occur only once, and over 4% lies in the top ten. Specimen: PBMCs or T cells enriched from blood (not recorded which). These receptors originate from a man aged 40-50 years who had been exposed to COVID-19.

As to this clone: The sample contains more than one DNA sequence encoding this CDR3. The genes are TRBV9 and TRBJ1-3; the match to TRBD1 covers 7 bases. The CDR3 totals 14 residues. Trimming took 3 bases from V and 2 from J; bases not matched to a gene: 2. Germline V lookup: CDR1 SGDLS, CDR2 YYNGEE. CDR3 protein: CASSAGTAGNTIYF. For the CDR3, the DNA is TGTGCCAGCAGCGCCGGGACAGCTGGAAACACCATATATTTT.

V usage is TRBV11-2 and J usage is TRBJ1-3; D not certain. V was shortened by 3 bases and J by 8 bases, with 17 bases between the two germline ends. This CDR3 has 15 amino acids. Germline CDR1 reads SGHAT; CDR2 reads FQNNGV. The chain's CDR3 is CASSLTAGRLDTIYF. The DNA of the CDR3 is TGTGCCAGCAGCTTGACGGCGGGGAGGTTGGACACCATATATTTT. The variable domain in full, with the rest retrieved from reference TRBV11-2 and TRBJ1-3, is EAGVAQSPRYKIIEKRQSVAFWCNPISGHATLYWYQQILGQGPKLLIQFQNNGVVDDSQLPKDRFSAERLKGVDSTLKIQPAKLEDSAVYLCASSLTAGRLDTIYFGEGSWLTVV.

CDR3 in DNA: TGTGCCAGCAGCGGGTTGGGGCTTTTGGCTCTAGCCAAAAACATTCAGTACTTC. This translates into CASSGLGLLALAKNIQYF. The chain recombines TRBV9 with TRBJ2-4, with a tentative D call TRBD1 (5 bases). Between the trimmed V and J ends, which lost 3 bases and 0 bases, there was a span of 19 bases. The CDR3 runs to 18 residues. Germline assignment: CDR1 SGDLS and CDR2 YYNGEE.

The V call is TRBV5-1, the J call TRBJ2-1, with a possible D match to TRBD1 (6 bases). CDR3 length equals 16 residues. Looked up from germline, CDR1 is SGHRS and CDR2 is YFSETQ. The V end lost 4 bases, the J end lost 2 bases, and 16 bases lay between the germline ends. The CDR3 spells CASSPAGANTYNEQFF. Here the CDR3 DNA reads TGCGCCAGCAGCCCAGCAGGGGCGAATACCTACAATGAGCAGTTCTTC. Supplemented by reference TRBV5-1 and TRBJ2-1, the full variable domain reads KAGVTQTPRYLIKTRGQQVTLSCSPISGHRSVSWYQQTPGQGLQFLFEYFSETQRNKGNFPGRFSGRQFSNSRSEMNVSTLELGDSALYLCASSPAGANTYNEQFFGPGTRLTVL.

The chain recombines TRBV29-1 with TRBJ2-1, with 8 bases lining up with TRBD2. V gave up 4 bases and J gave up 7 bases; unmatched junction bases: 9. Germline V gives CDR1 SQVTM, CDR2 ANQGSEA. The CDR3 totals 14 residues. The CDR3 sequence: CSVGLSSGSNEQFF. DNA of the CDR3: TGCAGCGTTGGTTTGTCTAGCGGGTCGAATGAGCAGTTCTTC.

The chain combines TRBV7-2 with TRBJ1-1, with a weak D call TRBD1 (5 bases). Germline V gene sequence: CDR1 SGHTA, CDR2 FQGNSA. V gave up 11 bases and J gave up 10 bases, with 17 bases separating them. The CDR3 loop spans 11 amino acids. The CDR3 is CALSAGVRAFF. In nucleotides, the CDR3 is TGTGCCCTAAGCGCGGGGGTACGAGCTTTCTTT.